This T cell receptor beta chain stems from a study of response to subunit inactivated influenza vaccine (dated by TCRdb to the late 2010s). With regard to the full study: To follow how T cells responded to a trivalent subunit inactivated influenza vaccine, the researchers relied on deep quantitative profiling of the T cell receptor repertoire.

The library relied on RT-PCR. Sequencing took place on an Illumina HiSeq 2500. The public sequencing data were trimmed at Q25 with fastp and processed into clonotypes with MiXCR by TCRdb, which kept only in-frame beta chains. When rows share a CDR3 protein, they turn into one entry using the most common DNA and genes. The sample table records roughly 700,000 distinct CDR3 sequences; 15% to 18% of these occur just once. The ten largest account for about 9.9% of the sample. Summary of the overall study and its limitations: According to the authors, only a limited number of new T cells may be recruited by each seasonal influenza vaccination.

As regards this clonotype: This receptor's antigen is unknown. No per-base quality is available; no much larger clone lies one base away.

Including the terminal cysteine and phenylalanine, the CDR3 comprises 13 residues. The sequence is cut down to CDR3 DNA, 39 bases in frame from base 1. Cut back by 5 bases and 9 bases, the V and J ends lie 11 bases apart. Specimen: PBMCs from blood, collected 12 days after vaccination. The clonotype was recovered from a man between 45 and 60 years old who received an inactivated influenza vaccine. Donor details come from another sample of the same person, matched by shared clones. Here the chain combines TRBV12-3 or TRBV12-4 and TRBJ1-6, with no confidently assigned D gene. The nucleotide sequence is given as TGTGCCAGCAGTCCCCCCCAGGTTTCACCCCTCCACTTT. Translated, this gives CASSPPQVSPLHF.